What follows describes a single T cell receptor beta chain. The antigen it binds to is not known. Relative to the germline gene, one junction end is altered; a read error may explain this. Bulk unsorted tissue served as the source for RNA extraction, and RNA quality was assessed using a NanoDrop ND-1000 and an Agilent 2100. Distant non-tumor tissue taken more than 3 cm from the tumor edge was used as the normal lung sample. Newly diagnosed lung cancer patients without prior chemotherapy who had been admitted for thoracic surgery in China between August and November 2014 were enrolled as donors. Patients who had received previous radiotherapy or chemotherapy, or who had another concurrent cancer, were excluded from the study. Surgical tissue pieces of roughly 1-2.2 cm3 were preserved in RNAlater solution and were kept at -80 degrees C until use. This entry comes from a study of tumor and adjacent non-tumor tissue in lung cancer (dated by TCRdb to 2016 to 2019). In the study overall: By cancer type, the cohort comprised 12 to 13 adenocarcinoma patients, a couple of squamous cell carcinoma patients and 1 small cell lung cancer patient. The approximately 15 patients were aged about 30 to 76 years, included about 10 men and 5 women, and had TNM stage I to III disease. Over 25 paired specimens, one tumor and one normal lung sample per patient, were profiled by TCRbeta CDR3 sequencing. Bulk TCRbeta repertoires were compared between lung tumor tissue and matched distant non-tumor lung tissue obtained from roughly 16 lung cancer patients. A total of roughly 120,000,000 productive TCRbeta reads were generated by sequencing, corresponding to an average of approximately 4.3 million reads per sample. Study-level results and caveats: Younger patients had significantly higher TCR diversity, and higher tumor TCR diversity was associated with shorter overall and disease-free survival. With only about 16 patients in the cohort, the authors noted that larger samples and more detailed clinical data are needed. A significantly larger cumulative share of the repertoire was made up by the top 100 clones in normal lung than in tumor tissue. Neither the sequencing platform nor unique molecular identifiers are mentioned in the methods. TCR diversity (inverse Simpson) was significantly higher in tumor than in normal lung tissue (roughly 430 vs 170, P = 0.0075, Mann-Whitney U test). Because peripheral blood was not sequenced, the blood TCRbeta repertoires of the lung cancer patients in the study went unexamined.

Its CDR3 holds 14 amino acids, cysteine through phenylalanine. Of all the DNA, just the CDR3 is kept, 42 bases in frame from base 1. The CDR1 and CDR2 encoded by the germline V gene (reference sequence) are DFQATT and SNEGSKA. Libraries were built with multiplex PCR. These reads were obtained on an Illumina HiSeq 2500. TCRbeta libraries were built by three rounds of nested PCR using primers (Table S4), following protocols modified from ARM-PCR. PCR products of 200-500 bp were gel-excised and purified with the QIAquick gel extraction kit before sequencing. The paper's data handling went like this. Trimmomatic was used to clean the reads, FLASH merged the cleaned reads into complete CDR3 sequences, and MiTCR assigned the sequences to V(D)J germline segments. VDJtools was used to compute clonal diversity as the inverse Simpson's index. In-frame sequences lacking a premature stop codon were counted as productive reads. Through fastp at Q25 and MiXCR, TCRdb rebuilt clones from the public reads, retaining in-frame beta chains. Entries are consolidated by CDR3 protein sequence, retaining the most common genes and DNA. What appears here as the V and J calls and clone size reflects TCRdb's work, not the paper's. For this sample the table gives roughly 70,000 distinct CDR3 sequences, of which about two thirds were detected only once. The ten biggest clones cover around a quarter of the sample.

This sequence was found in a woman between 50 and 59 years old with non-small cell lung cancer. This chain joins TRBV20-1 to TRBJ2-1, with the D call perhaps TRBD1 or TRBD2, as 5 bases match in each case. The source material was distant non-tumor lung tissue. CDR3 reads: CRASPDSSYNEQFF. The base sequence is TGCAGAGCTAGCCCCGACAGCTCCTACAATGAACAGTTCTTC.